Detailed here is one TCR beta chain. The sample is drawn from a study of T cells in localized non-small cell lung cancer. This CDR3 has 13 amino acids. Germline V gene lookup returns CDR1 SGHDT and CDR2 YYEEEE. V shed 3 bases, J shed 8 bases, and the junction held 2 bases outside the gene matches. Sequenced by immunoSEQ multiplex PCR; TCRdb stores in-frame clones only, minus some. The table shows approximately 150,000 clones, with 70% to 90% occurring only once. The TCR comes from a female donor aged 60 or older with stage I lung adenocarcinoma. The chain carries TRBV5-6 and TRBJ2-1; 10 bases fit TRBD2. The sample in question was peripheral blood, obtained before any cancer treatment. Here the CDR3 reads CASSWGTSDEQFF. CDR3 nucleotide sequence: TGTGCCAGCAGCTGGGGGACTAGCGATGAGCAGTTCTTC.